This T cell receptor beta chain is from a study of blood T cell repertoires in COVID-19. Study at large: The samples span acute and convalescent COVID-19 from the United States, Italy and Spain. The cDNA or gDNA used as material had been derived from T cells, B-cell-depleted T cells, or PBMCs.

The CDR3 sequence is 16 residues long. Losses at the gene ends were 1 base for V and 6 bases for J; bases not matched to a gene: 10. In germline, CDR1 is LGHDT, CDR2 YNNKEL (reference sequence). Original methodology: Amplified reference gene primers provided the basis for estimating nucleated cell counts. Method: immunoSEQ multiplex PCR; TCRdb's copy keeps in-frame clones and lacks some. That table gives V, J and clone size, and the DNA gave D and trimming. The data show roughly 190,000 clones, around 84% seen once. The TCR originated in a human donor in a cohort sampled during active COVID-19. The rearrangement uses TRBV3-1 (or the pseudogene TRBV3-2) and TRBJ2-5, with 8 bases fitting TRBD2. Sequencing was performed on peripheral blood. CDR3 amino acids: CASSQAARGASKTQYF. CDR3 DNA: TGTGCCAGCAGCCAAGCGGCGCGGGGGGCATCAAAGACCCAGTACTTC.